What follows are 31 T cell receptor beta chains derived from one specimen sequenced in a study of shared clonotypes between healthy human individuals. Naive CD8 cells lacked CD45RO and underwent positive selection for CCR7, leaving out terminally differentiated effector memory CD45RA+ cells. Profiled with immunoSEQ multiplex PCR; TCRdb holds only in-frame clones, not every one. The sample lists around 610,000 clones, 95% to 96% occurring once. Sequences were obtained from naive CD8+ T cells sorted from blood. These receptors all come from a woman in her twenties or thirties in good health.

This clone has a single count. The chain joins TRBV19 to TRBJ2-5; D uncertain. This CDR3 is 11 amino acids long. Germline CDR1 LNHDA, CDR2 SQIVND (reference sequence). V lost 10 bases to trimming and J lost 9 bases, with 15 bases between them. As DNA, the CDR3 is TGTGCCACCTACTCCGCCTTGCCCCAGTACTTC. This codes for CATYSALPQYF.

The V gene is TRBV28, the J gene TRBJ2-1, with 12 bases matching TRBD2. V shed 6 bases, J shed 8 bases, and the junction held 8 bases outside the gene matches. This CDR3 region has 15 residues. Germline assignment: CDR1 MDHEN and CDR2 SYDVKM. The CDR3 coding sequence is TGTGCCAGCAGCAGACTAGCGGGAGTGGTAGATGAGCAGTTCTTC. Translation: CASSRLAGVVDEQFF.

V is TRBV4-1 and J is TRBJ2-5; TRBD2 matches 9 bases. CDR1 and CDR2 (germline): MGHRA, YSYEKL. The V and J ends lost 3 bases and 4 bases, in that order; junction bases with no gene match: 12. The CDR3 extends over 17 amino acids. DNA of the CDR3: TGCGCCAGCAGCCACCAAGGGGCGGGAGGGCCAGGAGAGACCCAGTACTTC. It translates to CASSHQGAGGPGETQYF.

V is TRBV6-1 and J is TRBJ2-7, with 12 bases that match TRBD2. CDR1 MNHNS and CDR2 SASEGT come from the germline V gene. The V and J ends lost 5 bases and 3 bases, in that order; junction bases with no gene match: 5. The CDR3 sequence is 15 residues long. CDR3: CASSQGLAGLYEQYF. CDR3 DNA sequence: TGTGCCAGCAGTCAGGGACTAGCGGGCCTCTACGAGCAGTACTTC.

V and J are TRBV28 and TRBJ2-7; 8 bases fit TRBD1. V shed 6 bases and J 1 base; nucleotides not matched to a gene: 14. This CDR3 is built from 17 residues. Germline V gene data show CDR1 as MDHEN and CDR2 as SYDVKM. The CDR3 here is CASRSLTGGLRSYEQYF. CDR3 bases: TGTGCCAGCAGGTCACTAACAGGGGGGTTACGATCCTACGAGCAGTACTTC.

The V call is TRBV28, the J call TRBJ2-7, with TRBD2 matching 7 bases. Germline V gives CDR1 MDHEN, CDR2 SYDVKM. After removal of 6 bases from V and 4 bases from J, the junction contained 12 bases not matched to a gene. The CDR3 sequence is 15 residues long. The DNA of the CDR3 is TGTGCCAGCAGGGGCGGCGGGAGAAATGGGTACGAGCAGTACTTC. This codes for CASRGGGRNGYEQYF.

V usage is TRBV6-6 and J usage is TRBJ2-1; D is tentatively TRBD1 or TRBD2 (5 bases each). The V end was cut by 5 bases, the J end by 6 bases, with 17 bases between. The germline V gene has CDR1 MNHNY and CDR2 SVGAGI (reference sequence). The CDR3 runs to 15 residues. The CDR3 sequence is CASSQILGRANEQFF. As DNA, the CDR3 is TGTGCCAGCAGTCAGATATTGGGGCGGGCCAATGAGCAGTTCTTC.

The chain links TRBV6-6 to TRBJ1-5, with TRBD1 matching over 7 bases. With 5 bases clipped from V and 8 bases from J, the junction kept 12 bases outside the gene matches. There are 15 residues in the CDR3. Germline-derived CDR1 and CDR2 are MNHNY and SVGAGI (reference sequence). The CDR3 is CASSNPTGKGEPQHF. CDR3 DNA sequence: TGTGCCAGCAGTAACCCGACAGGGAAGGGGGAGCCCCAGCATTTT.

The chain is built from TRBV9 and TRBJ2-7; 14 nucleotides align to TRBD2. V shed 5 bases and J 6 bases; nucleotides not matched to a gene: 4. The CDR3 spans 14 residues. CDR1 SGDLS and CDR2 YYNGEE come from the germline V gene. The CDR3 DNA reads as TGTGCCAGCAGTCTTGGGACTAGCGGGGGCGAGCAGTACTTC. Amino acids: CASSLGTSGGEQYF. The full variable domain, its missing parts supplied by reference TRBV9 and TRBJ2-7, is DSGVTQTPKHLITATGQRVTLRCSPRSGDLSVYWYQQSLDQGLQFLIQYYNGEERAKGNILERFSAQQFPDLHSELNLSSLELGDSALYFCASSLGTSGGEQYFGPGTRLTVT.

The J gene is TRBJ1-1, the V gene TRBV28; no definite D call. The CDR3 totals 14 residues. Trimming took off 6 bases at V and 4 bases at J, with 15 bases between the two ends. In germline, CDR1 is MDHEN, CDR2 SYDVKM. CDR3 bases: TGTGCCAGCAGGCCTACCCCGGGTGGCACTGAAGCTTTCTTT. Translation: CASRPTPGGTEAFF.

This chain's CDR3 is CASSGQPDYGYTF. CDR3 sequence (DNA): TGTGCCAGCAGCGGACAGCCGGACTATGGCTACACCTTC. This chain joins TRBV21-1 and TRBJ1-2; no check of the table's D call, TRBD1, against the DNA was made. TRBV21-1 is noted as a pseudogene. CDR3 length: 13 amino acids.

The gene calls are TRBV4-1 and TRBJ2-3; perhaps TRBD2 as D (6 bases). V was pared by 0 bases and J by 5 bases, with 15 bases between. The CDR3 contains 16 residues. Per the germline V gene, CDR1 is MGHRA and CDR2 is YSYEKL. CDR3 sequence reads: CASSQDLAPVLDTQYF. CDR3 DNA: TGCGCCAGCAGCCAAGATCTAGCGCCTGTTTTAGATACGCAGTATTTT.

This clone appeared once. This chain uses TRBV15 with TRBJ2-1; TRBD2 is a possible D gene (6 bases). The CDR3 length is 16 residues. CDR1 LNHNV and CDR2 YYDKDF come from the germline V gene (reference sequence). Trimming removed 1 base from V and 5 bases from J, with 15 bases in between. In DNA, the CDR3 is TGTGCCACCAGCAGAGTGCCGGGAACGGGGGACAATGAGCAGTTCTTC. It translates to CATSRVPGTGDNEQFF.

The genes are TRBV28 and TRBJ1-1; no definite D call. The CDR3 sequence is 16 residues long. Trimming took off 7 bases at V and 7 bases at J, with 25 bases between the two ends. CDR1 and CDR2 from the germline V gene are MDHEN and SYDVKM. The CDR3: CASTLSPFRGRSEAFF. For the CDR3, the DNA is TGTGCCAGCACCCTTTCCCCGTTTCGGGGTCGAAGTGAAGCTTTCTTT.

The rearrangement joins TRBV29-1 to TRBJ1-1; D is uncertain. With 4 bases removed from V and 1 base from J, the gap between germline ends came to 10 bases. Per the germline V gene, CDR1 is SQVTM and CDR2 is ANQGSEA. The CDR3 runs to 13 residues. CDR3 amino acids: CSVGGRTNTEAFF. The CDR3 bases are TGCAGCGTTGGAGGACGGACGAACACTGAAGCTTTCTTT.

This rearrangement joins TRBV16 to TRBJ2-7; maybe TRBD2 (5 bases). The CDR3 has 14 residues. The germline CDR1 and CDR2 sequences are KGHSY and FQNENV. V was trimmed by 0 bases and J by 3 bases, leaving 9 bases between them. CDR3 amino acids: CASSQSPSSYEQYF. For the CDR3, the DNA is TGTGCCAGCAGCCAATCCCCTAGCAGCTACGAGCAGTACTTC.

This clone appeared once. V is TRBV27 and J is TRBJ1-4; TRBD1 agrees at 8 bases. Germline-derived CDR1 and CDR2 are MNHEY and SMNVEV (reference sequence). This CDR3 is 18 amino acids long. Unmatched junction bases numbered 14, after V lost 3 bases and J lost 5 bases. The CDR3 region has the DNA TGTGCCAGCAGTTTGTACGGACAGGGACCCACCCCAAATGAAAAACTGTTTTTT. Protein sequence: CASSLYGQGPTPNEKLFF.

This chain links TRBV7-9 with TRBJ1-4; 10 bases are a match to TRBD1. Per germline, CDR1 SEHNR and CDR2 FQNEAQ (reference sequence). Trimming at V came to 7 bases and at J to 8 bases, leaving 7 bases not matched to a gene. This CDR3 region has 14 residues. The CDR3 spells CASTDGTGEEKLFF. CDR3 DNA sequence: TGTGCCAGCACCGACGGGACAGGGGAAGAAAAACTGTTTTTT.

The J gene is TRBJ1-3, the V gene TRBV7-3; no clear D. Between the trimmed V and J ends, which lost 5 bases and 4 bases, there was a span of 9 bases. From germline, CDR1 is SGHTA and CDR2 FQGTGA. This CDR3 is 13 amino acids long. CDR3: CASSPRRGNTIYF. DNA of the CDR3: TGTGCCAGCAGCCCCCGACGGGGAAACACCATATATTTT.

J is TRBJ2-7 and V is TRBV27; TRBD1 aligns across 7 bases. The CDR3 loop spans 15 amino acids. The V gene's germline CDR1 is MNHEY and CDR2 SMNVEV (reference sequence). With V trimmed by 10 bases and J by 3 bases, 15 bases remained unmatched. CDR3 DNA: TGTGCCACCAGAGGGACGGGACAGCTAGACTACGAGCAGTACTTC. Protein product: CATRGTGQLDYEQYF.

CDR3 coding DNA: TGTGCCAGCAGGTCACAACCGGGGGACGGCTACACCTTC. Protein sequence: CASRSQPGDGYTF. The V and J genes are TRBV11-2 and TRBJ1-2, with D perhaps TRBD1 (5 bases). The germline CDR1 and CDR2 sequences are SGHAT and FQNNGV. This CDR3 is 13 amino acids long. The V and J ends lost 6 bases and 8 bases respectively, with 16 bases between them.

The chain employs TRBV19 and TRBJ2-3; D gene uncertain. Trimming took 4 bases from V and 0 from J, leaving 14 bases between them. CDR1 is LNHDA, CDR2 SQIVND, per germline (reference sequence). This CDR3 has 16 residues. The chain's CDR3 is CASSRDFETSTDTQYF. For the CDR3, the DNA is TGTGCCAGTAGTAGGGATTTCGAAACTAGCACAGATACGCAGTATTTT.

This chain connects TRBV5-8 to TRBJ1-2, with unresolved D. The CDR3 spans 13 residues. Germline V gene sequence: CDR1 SGHTS, CDR2 YDEGEE. The V end was cut by 2 bases, the J end by 8 bases, with 13 bases between. The CDR3 DNA reads as TGTGCCAGCAGCTTCGGCACCACCGTCGGCTACACCTTC. It yields the protein CASSFGTTVGYTF.

V gene TRBV7-8 combines with J gene TRBJ2-3, with 11 bases identical to TRBD2. CDR3 size: 16 residues. V was clipped by 2 bases and J by 6 bases; unmatched bases: 7. Germline CDR1 reads SGHVS; CDR2 reads FQNEAQ. CDR3 in amino acids: CASSLPLAGESDTQYF. The CDR3 DNA is TGTGCCAGCAGCTTACCACTAGCGGGAGAATCGGATACGCAGTATTTT.

The J gene is TRBJ2-1, the V gene TRBV7-3; D tentatively reads TRBD1 or TRBD2 (5 bases each). CDR3 length equals 13 residues. V gave up 3 bases and J gave up 8 bases, with 11 bases separating them. From germline, CDR1 is SGHTA and CDR2 FQGTGA. The CDR3, as DNA: TGTGCCAGCAGCTTGGGACGAGTGGATGAGCAGTTCTTC. Encoded protein: CASSLGRVDEQFF.

V usage is TRBV2 and J usage is TRBJ1-1; 9 nucleotides agree with TRBD1. The CDR3 extends over 13 amino acids. V shed 4 bases, J shed 5 bases, and the junction held 2 bases outside the gene matches. Germline V gives CDR1 SNHLY, CDR2 FYNNEI. The chain's CDR3 is CASSGQGGTEAFF. As DNA, the CDR3 is TGTGCCAGCAGTGGACAGGGGGGTACTGAAGCTTTCTTT.

V is TRBV28 and J is TRBJ2-6; possibly TRBD1 for D (5 bases). Trimming took off 5 bases at V and 1 base at J, with 24 bases between the two ends. Germline CDR1 MDHEN, CDR2 SYDVKM. This CDR3 spans 20 amino acids. In DNA form, the CDR3 reads TGTGCCAGCAGTCTGTGGGGCAGGGCGTCTGTTTTGTCTGGGGCCAACGTCCTGACTTTC. It specifies CASSLWGRASVLSGANVLTF.

The V call is TRBV28, the J call TRBJ2-2, with D possibly matching TRBD1 (6 bases). The CDR3 is 13 amino acids. Germline lookup yields CDR1 MDHEN and CDR2 SYDVKM. Trimming left V 8 bases short and J 1 base short, with 8 bases between. This CDR3 is CASEGENTGELFF. As DNA, the CDR3 is TGTGCCAGCGAGGGGGAGAACACCGGGGAGCTGTTTTTT. Full variable domain (rest looked up from reference TRBV28 and TRBJ2-2): DVKVTQSSRYLVKRTGEKVFLECVQDMDHENMFWYRQDPGLGLRLIYFSYDVKMKEKGDIPEGYSVSREKKERFSLILESASTNQTSMYLCASEGENTGELFFGEGSRLTVL.

The genes are TRBV28 and TRBJ1-4; D remains ambiguous. CDR1 and CDR2 from the germline V gene are MDHEN and SYDVKM. V lost 4 bases to trimming and J lost 2 bases, with 11 bases between them. The length of the CDR3 is 15 residues. The CDR3 DNA reads as TGTGCCAGCAGTTCTAACACCGCGACTAATGAAAAACTGTTTTTT. Translated, it gives CASSSNTATNEKLFF.

J is TRBJ2-1 and V is TRBV29-1; 9 nucleotides align to TRBD2. J lost 0 bases, V lost 3 bases, and 24 bases had no gene match. Germline V gene sequence: CDR1 SQVTM, CDR2 ANQGSEA. The CDR3 is made up of 22 amino acids. In DNA, the CDR3 is TGCAGCGTTGACATGTTGGGGGTAGCGGGAGCAAATCTAAAGGGCTCCTACAATGAGCAGTTCTTC. Protein sequence: CSVDMLGVAGANLKGSYNEQFF.

The CDR3 nucleotides read TGCGCCAGCAGCGGGCGGGAGTCCTATGGCTACACCTTC. Its translation is CASSGRESYGYTF. This chain joins TRBV23-1 and TRBJ1-2; D unclear. TRBV23-1 is an open reading frame, and its role is uncertain. Trimming shortened V by 6 bases and J by 4 bases, and 12 bases separated the two germline ends. The CDR3 covers 13 residues.